The clone carrying this T cell receptor beta chain was seen only a few times. Its antigen is still unknown. Time point in this sample: persistent/refractory GD, antithyroid drugs over 5 years with positive TRAb. From PBMCs, RNA was extracted and then used to make the TCR library. The data are from a study of regulatory T cells in long-lasting Graves disease. Turning to the study itself: Those with persistent Graves' disease had received antithyroid drugs for over 5 years with positive TSH receptor antibodies.

To make TCR beta libraries, researchers used iRepertoire HTBI primers and Arm-PCR of CDR3 regions. Authors' processing steps: Detected in the samples were 62 TRBV and over 11 TRBJ segments. TCRdb re-derived calls from the multiplex PCR reads in MiXCR, one entry per CDR3 protein. The V and J calls and clone size come from TCRdb's table, not from the authors' own analysis. Of around 510,000 distinct CDR3 sequences listed, less than 25% were seen once; the top ten hold about 8.3%. Study findings and constraints: Whereas 966 public clonotypes were shared by new patients, persistent patients shared more, at 2,500 to 3,500.

This CDR3 is 16 amino acids long. Per the germline V gene, CDR1 is SGDLS and CDR2 is YYNGEE. The V gene end was trimmed by 4 bases and the J gene end by 3 bases; junction bases not matched to a gene: 10. This sequence originates from a female donor with Graves disease. The sample was peripheral blood mononuclear cells (PBMCs), taken when the disease was refractory, from a patient treated with antithyroid drugs. The J gene is TRBJ1-1, the V gene TRBV9, with TRBD1 identical over 9 bases. The CDR3, as DNA: TGTGCCAGCAGCCCTCCCTACAGGGGGCCGGACACTGAAGCTTTCTTT. It specifies CASSPPYRGPDTEAFF. Supplemented by reference TRBV9 and TRBJ1-1, the full variable domain reads DSGVTQTPKHLITATGQRVTLRCSPRSGDLSVYWYQQSLDQGLQFLIQYYNGEERAKGNILERFSAQQFPDLHSELNLSSLELGDSALYFCASSPPYRGPDTEAFFGQGTRLTVV.